The sample holds many counts of the clone carrying this TCR beta chain. One entry per CDR3 protein results from TCRdb running MiXCR on the multiplex PCR reads. The sample consists of about 130,000 distinct CDR3 sequences, 21% of them appearing once. This CDR3 has 15 amino acids. From germline, CDR1 is MDHEN and CDR2 SYDVKM. With V trimmed by 2 bases and J by 6 bases, 9 bases remained unmatched. The lymph nodes were axillary draining lymph nodes from breast cancer patients. The data were obtained in a study of breast tumors, draining lymph nodes, adjacent tissues. The source of this sequence is a female donor with breast cancer. Some clones in this sample may be carry-over from other donors' samples. The sequenced material came from axillary lymph node tissue. The V gene is TRBV28, the J gene TRBJ2-7; TRBD2 aligns across 8 bases. In DNA, the CDR3 is TGTGCCAGCAGTTTAGGTTCCAGCGGGAGATCCGAGCAGTACTTC. It translates to CASSLGSSGRSEQYF.